This T cell receptor beta chain was documented in a study of blood T cell repertoires in COVID-19 (TCRdb year 2020). With respect to the entire study: Samples covering the acute and convalescent phases of COVID-19 were provided by collaborators in the United States, Italy and Spain. Where available, HLA class I and class II types were obtained from metadata supplied by the sample provider rather than from assay-based typing. The repertoires were made available in a free public database intended to serve as a resource for research on the immune response to SARS-CoV-2. The material from the prospective study consisted of cDNA or gDNA derived from T cells, B-cell-depleted T cells, or PBMCs. Samples were obtained from the ongoing ImmuneRACE study (first 160 participants) and from about 1,300 subjects provided by 6 global collaborators. The dataset comprised deeply sampled blood TCRbeta repertoires from subjects exposed to, actively infected with, or recovered from COVID-19. Nearly every sample came with metadata listing a de-identified subject ID, COVID-19 status, age in years and sex.

To note about this clone: Its antigen target is currently unknown. The sample holds no much larger clone one base away, and base qualities are not on file.

Here is what the overall study found, with its caveats: The quantity of clinical and demographic metadata differed by source and by participant and was supplied without curation.

Whole blood was collected in K2EDTA tubes by collaborating institutions according to the institutions' own protocols. For TCRbeta analysis, collaborator samples were shipped as frozen whole blood, as isolated PBMCs, or as DNA extracted from either sample type. V drops 1 base and J drops 7 bases, leaving 15 bases in between. Sequences SGDLS (CDR1) and YYNGEE (CDR2) are obtained from the germline V gene. Counted from cysteine to phenylalanine, this CDR3 has 16 amino acids. Here the CDR3 DNA is all that survives: 48 bases in frame from base 1. TCRbeta CDR3 regions were amplified from genomic DNA by means of the immunoSEQ Assay, a bias-controlled multiplex PCR. As for the authors' bioinformatics: Within the assay, amplification of reference gene primers was used to estimate how many nucleated cells each sample contained. To quantify the absolute abundance of each unique TCRbeta CDR3 rearrangement, sequence reads were collapsed and filtered. Productive Simpson clonality was computed per sample as the square root of Simpson's diversity index over productive rearrangements. The source is immuneACCESS, and TCRdb retained only in-frame sequences with V and J called. Part of the clones is not carried over; for the studies checked, unresolved V genes explain less than half of this, and the remainder is unexplained. Clone size and the V and J calls come from that table; the DNA yielded D and trimming. This sample comprises 70,000 to 80,000 clones, about 90% of them detected only once. The ten top clones hold roughly 6% of the sample.

Input material: peripheral blood. The sequence was collected from a human donor in a cohort sampled during active COVID-19. The rearrangement combines TRBV9 with TRBJ1-6, and TRBD1 may be the D gene, going by 6 matching bases. The CDR3 region reads CASSVSPLQGNSPLHF. The nucleotide sequence reads TGTGCCAGCAGCGTATCCCCCCTCCAGGGGAATTCACCCCTCCACTTT.